A selection of T cell receptor beta chains follows, all from one sample in a study of cytomegalovirus exposure and HLA in healthy donors. Data came from immunoSEQ multiplex PCR; TCRdb stores just in-frame clones and leaves some out. The sample has 120,000 or so clones; roughly 78% are singletons. Sequencing used PBMCs. All receptors come from a woman between 40 and 55 years old in good health and CMV-seronegative. Each CDR3 is given with its conserved first and last residue. A D gene is named only where the DNA matches it firmly. Not all rows give a size; the values are once, few, many and, for expanded clones, a class.

d_call	j_call	v_call	clone_size	cdr3_nt	cdr3_aa
TRBD2	TRBJ2-7	TRBV7-2	-	TGTGCCAGCAGCTTAGTTGGCGGGAGCTACTACGAGCAGTACTTC	CASSLVGGSYYEQYF
-	TRBJ2-3	TRBV7-9	few	TGTGCCATCAATAGGGGAGGAGGAGATACGCAGTATTTT	CAINRGGGDTQYF
-	TRBJ2-1	TRBV5-1	-	TGCGCCAGCAGCTTGCTAGAACGTGGGACAATTGAGCAGTTCTTC	CASSLLERGTIEQFF
-	TRBJ2-5	TRBV6-1	-	TGTGCCAGCAGTGAATCTCACCCGGACAGCCAAGAGACCCAGTACTTC	CASSESHPDSQETQYF
-	TRBJ2-4	TRBV5-8	once	TGTGCCAGCAGCGGACTAGCCAAAAACATTCAGTACTTC	CASSGLAKNIQYF
TRBD2	TRBJ2-1	TRBV11-3	-	TGTGCCAGCAGCTTAGGAGGAGGCGGGAGGGGTAATGAGCAGTTCTTC	CASSLGGGGRGNEQFF
-	TRBJ2-5	TRBV6-5	once	TGTGCCAGCAGTTACTCTTCCGCGGATCAAGAGACCCAGTACTTC	CASSYSSADQETQYF
-	TRBJ2-7	TRBV5-6	-	TGTGCCAGCAGCTCCATTGATTCTACCTACGAGCAGTACTTC	CASSSIDSTYEQYF
-	TRBJ1-1	TRBV28	-	TGTGCCAGCAGTTTCGGCGGCCTAGGAGCTTTCTTT	CASSFGGLGAFF
-	TRBJ2-2	TRBV9	-	TGTGCCAGCAGCGTCGGAGCGGCGAACACCGGGGAGCTGTTTTTT	CASSVGAANTGELFF
-	TRBJ2-2	TRBV28	-	TGTGCCAGCAGTTTAAACCGGGCCGGGGAGCTGTTTTTT	CASSLNRAGELFF
-	TRBJ2-7	TRBV19	-	TGTGCCAGTAGTACACGGACTTCCCCCTACGAGCAGTACTTC	CASSTRTSPYEQYF
-	TRBJ2-6	TRBV5-1	-	TGCGCCAGCAGCTTTGGTAGTGGGGCCAACGTCCTGACTTTC	CASSFGSGANVLTF
-	TRBJ2-7	TRBV6-5	-	TGTGCCAGCTCAAGGGAGGTATCCTACGAGCAGTACTTC	CASSREVSYEQYF
TRBD2	TRBJ2-5	TRBV9	-	TGTGCCAGCGCAACAGGGGAACTAGCGGGAGGGATAGAGACCCAGTACTTC	CASATGELAGGIETQYF
TRBD1	TRBJ2-5	TRBV7-3	-	TGTGCCAGCAGCTCCGGACAGGGATCAGAGACCCAGTACTTC	CASSSGQGSETQYF
-	TRBJ1-3	TRBV28	-	TGTGCCAGCAGCCAGGGGAACACCATATATTTT	CASSQGNTIYF
TRBD2	TRBJ2-5	TRBV7-2	once	TGTGCCAGCAGCTTAGGAGGCGGGAGGGCAGGGGAGACCCAGTACTTC	CASSLGGGRAGETQYF
-	TRBJ2-3	TRBV9	-	TGTGCCAGCAGCGTAGGTCAGGACACAGATACGCAGTATTTT	CASSVGQDTDTQYF
-	TRBJ2-7	TRBV5-1	few	TGCGCCAGCAGCTTGGACGGGAACCCCGCCTACGAGCAGTACTTC	CASSLDGNPAYEQYF
-	TRBJ2-3	TRBV7-2	-	TGTGCCAGCAGCTTAAGCCTACTTAGCACAGATACGCAGTATTTT	CASSLSLLSTDTQYF
-	TRBJ1-1	TRBV18	-	TGTGCCAGCTCACCACCATCGAAGGGGGACACTGAAGCTTTCTTT	CASSPPSKGDTEAFF
-	TRBJ2-7	TRBV4-1	-	TGCGCCAGCAGCCATCCTGCCAGCGGGTCCTACGAGCAGTACTTC	CASSHPASGSYEQYF
-	TRBJ2-7	TRBV28	-	TGTGCCAGCGAAACCCTTGGGGACTCCTACGAGCAGTACTTC	CASETLGDSYEQYF
TRBD2	TRBJ2-2	TRBV5-4	-	TGTGCCAGCAGCTTGCCTAGCGGGAGGGGTGGGGCCGGGGAGCTGTTTTTT	CASSLPSGRGGAGELFF
-	TRBJ1-5	TRBV6-1	few	TGTGCCAGCAGTTGGACTGGTTTGAATCAGCCCCAGCATTTT	CASSWTGLNQPQHF
-	TRBJ1-1	TRBV6-6	-	TGTGCCAGCAGCGCGATTACGAACACTGAAGCTTTCTTT	CASSAITNTEAFF
-	TRBJ1-1	TRBV6-5	-	TGTGCCAGCAGTTTTGGACAGAACACTGAAGCTTTCTTT	CASSFGQNTEAFF
TRBD2	TRBJ2-3	TRBV5-1	-	TGCGCCAGCAGCACCAAATCTAGCGGGAGGGCCGGGGATACGCAGTATTTT	CASSTKSSGRAGDTQYF
TRBD1	TRBJ2-5	TRBV19	-	TGTGCCAGTAGCGAACCCGGGACAGCACAAGAGACCCAGTACTTC	CASSEPGTAQETQYF
-	TRBJ2-3	TRBV9	-	TGTGCCAGCAGCGTAGGGCCTGTCACAGATACGCAGTATTTT	CASSVGPVTDTQYF
TRBD2	TRBJ2-3	TRBV11-3	-	TGTGCCAGCAGCTCCCTAGCGGAGGGGGATACGCAGTATTTT	CASSSLAEGDTQYF
-	TRBJ2-3	TRBV15	-	TGTGCCACCGCTGGTGGGGGGTCTCCAGATACGCAGTATTTT	CATAGGGSPDTQYF
TRBD1	TRBJ1-4	TRBV4-3	-	TGCGCCAGCAGCCGCGACCTAGGGGGCGCGGGGGAAAAACTGTTTTTT	CASSRDLGGAGEKLFF
TRBD1	TRBJ1-5	TRBV2	-	TGTGCCAGTGATCCGGGACAGGGGTATCAGCCCCAGCATTTT	CASDPGQGYQPQHF
-	TRBJ2-7	TRBV15	-	TGTGCCACCAGCAGAGATAGGGGCAGGACCTACGAGCAGTACTTC	CATSRDRGRTYEQYF
-	TRBJ1-2	TRBV19	-	TGTGCCAGTAGTCCCGATGCACAGGCATACACCTTC	CASSPDAQAYTF
-	TRBJ2-3	TRBV7-2	-	TGTGCCAGCAGCCACGGGACGGGAGCGACCACAGATACGCAGTATTTT	CASSHGTGATTDTQYF
-	TRBJ1-2	TRBV28	-	TGTGCCAGCAGTCCTGACGGGGAGTGGTCGAGAGGCTACACCTTC	CASSPDGEWSRGYTF
TRBD2	TRBJ2-2	TRBV5-1	-	TGCGCCAGCAGCTATAGCGGGAGTAGCACCGGGGAGCTGTTTTTT	CASSYSGSSTGELFF
-	TRBJ2-1	TRBV7-9	once	TGTGCCAGCAGCTTAGGACCCACAGGGTACAATGAGCAGTTCTTC	CASSLGPTGYNEQFF